The 29 T cell receptor beta chains below all came from one sample that was sequenced in a study of shared clonotypes between healthy human individuals (TCRdb year 2020). Receptor libraries were prepared by the immunoSEQ multiplex PCR assay. Not all clones reach the TCRdb copy of this immuneACCESS table, which keeps in-frame sequences only. Checked studies attribute under half of the gap to unresolved V genes and leave the rest unexplained. The sample profile shows about 1.4 million clones; 95% to 97% of them were found once. Of the sample, roughly 1.2% falls within the top ten clones. What was sequenced was naive CD4+ T cells sorted from blood. This specimen's cell subset or site label, per the study, means: CD45RA+ positively selected. The receptors derive from a young man in good health.

The rearrangement links TRBV30 to TRBJ1-1, with 10 bases matching TRBD1. V shed 5 bases, J shed 2 bases, and the junction held 2 bases outside the gene matches. CDR1 is GTSNPN and CDR2 is SVGIG in the germline V gene (reference sequence). The CDR3 has 13 residues. The CDR3 bases are TGTGCCTGGGACAGGGGGCGAAACACTGAAGCTTTCTTT. Protein sequence: CAWDRGRNTEAFF.

The chain joins TRBV9 to TRBJ1-2; possibly TRBD1 for D (5 bases). V was cut by 3 bases and J by 7 bases, with 22 bases left in between. This CDR3 region has 16 residues. The germline CDR1 and CDR2 sequences are SGDLS and YYNGEE. CDR3 sequence (DNA): TGTGCCAGCAGCGCCTCCGCGGGGCTGGCGGGTCCTGGCTACACCTTC. It specifies CASSASAGLAGPGYTF.

The rearrangement joins TRBV30 to TRBJ2-3; D perhaps matches TRBD1 (5 bases). The CDR3 runs 12 residues. Trimming stripped 8 bases from V and 2 bases from J, with 11 bases between. Germline V gene sequence: CDR1 GTSNPN, CDR2 SVGIG (reference sequence). In DNA form, the CDR3 reads TGTGCCGGCAGGGATGACACAGATACGCAGTATTTT. It is translated as CAGRDDTDTQYF.

CDR3 protein: CASSPARVGVSYNEQFF. The CDR3 nucleotides read TGTGCCAGCAGCCCAGCAAGGGTGGGAGTTTCCTACAATGAGCAGTTCTTC. The chain couples TRBV7-9 to TRBJ2-1; weak D call: TRBD2 (5 bases). V lost 5 bases and J lost 1, with 18 bases in between. Germline V gives CDR1 SEHNR, CDR2 FQNEAQ (reference sequence). The length of the CDR3 is 17 residues.

The rearrangement uses TRBV4-1 and TRBJ2-7, with 8 bases that match TRBD2. CDR1 MGHRA and CDR2 YSYEKL come from the germline V gene. The CDR3 contains 14 residues. Trimming took 6 bases from V and 2 from J; bases not matched to a gene: 6. The CDR3 region has the DNA TGCGCCAGCAGTCGGGGGGGGACACCCTACGAGCAGTACTTC. The encoded protein is CASSRGGTPYEQYF.

The chain combines TRBV23-1 with TRBJ1-5; TRBD1 matches at 7 bases. TRBV23-1 is annotated as an ORF whose role is uncertain. The CDR3 spans 16 residues. V dropped 0 bases and J dropped 6; count of bases not matched to a gene: 8. In DNA, the CDR3 is TGCGCCAGCAGTCAATCTAGGGGGCTCGAGGGTCAGCCCCAGCATTTT. It encodes CASSQSRGLEGQPQHF.

This clone was observed a single time. J is TRBJ2-1 and V is TRBV6-1; TRBD2 matches 11 bases. The V gene's germline CDR1 is MNHNS and CDR2 SASEGT. After removal of 5 bases from V and 9 bases from J, the junction contained 9 bases not matched to a gene. CDR3 size: 15 residues. CDR3 DNA: TGTGCCAGCAGTCCAGATAGCGGGAGGGCCATTGAGCAGTTCTTC. This codes for CASSPDSGRAIEQFF.

The V and J genes are TRBV7-7 and TRBJ2-7; the D is unclear. Per germline, CDR1 SSHAT and CDR2 FNYEAQ (reference sequence). The CDR3 covers 13 residues. The V and J ends lost 1 base and 6 bases respectively, with 10 bases between them. This CDR3 reads CASSLGVAFEQYF. The CDR3 nucleotides read TGTGCCAGCAGCTTAGGGGTAGCTTTCGAGCAGTACTTC.

This chain joins TRBV19 and TRBJ2-1, with D perhaps TRBD1 or TRBD2 (5 bases each). The CDR3 totals 13 residues. The V gene's germline CDR1 is LNHDA and CDR2 SQIVND (reference sequence). Trimming removed 1 base from V and 8 bases from J, with 9 bases in between. DNA for the CDR3: TGTGCCAGTAGTATAGCGAGAGGGGATGAGCAGTTCTTC. Its protein product is CASSIARGDEQFF.

This rearrangement joins TRBV18 to TRBJ1-5, with D possibly TRBD1 on 6 matching bases. The CDR3 covers 15 residues. V was shortened by 2 bases and J by 0 bases, with 8 bases between the two germline ends. Germline CDR1 KGHSH, CDR2 LQKENI. CDR3 sequence (DNA): TGTGCCAGCTCACCAAGGGGGAATAGCAATCAGCCCCAGCATTTT. This sequence encodes CASSPRGNSNQPQHF. Combining the CDR3 with reference TRBV18 and TRBJ1-5 gives the whole variable domain NAGVMQNPRHLVRRRGQEARLRCSPMKGHSHVYWYRQLPEEGLKFMVYLQKENIIDESGMPKERFSAEFPKEGPSILRIQQVVRGDSAAYFCASSPRGNSNQPQHFGDGTRLSIL.

The V gene is TRBV18, the J gene TRBJ1-5, with a weak D call TRBD1 (6 bases). Trimming removed 5 bases at V and 5 bases at J, with 10 bases between. CDR3 length: 13 amino acids. The germline gives CDR1 KGHSH, CDR2 LQKENI. CDR3 region: CASSLDRYQPQHF. The CDR3, as DNA: TGTGCCAGCTCATTAGACAGGTATCAGCCCCAGCATTTT. Together with reference TRBV18 and TRBJ1-5, the CDR3 gives the full variable domain: NAGVMQNPRHLVRRRGQEARLRCSPMKGHSHVYWYRQLPEEGLKFMVYLQKENIIDESGMPKERFSAEFPKEGPSILRIQQVVRGDSAAYFCASSLDRYQPQHFGDGTRLSIL.

The V call is TRBV5-1, the J call TRBJ2-7, with 8 nucleotides matching TRBD1. J gave up 2 bases and V 0 bases, and 7 bases lay outside the gene matches. This CDR3 comprises 16 residues. Germline V lookup: CDR1 SGHRS, CDR2 YFSETQ. The CDR3 sequence is CASSLETGTGTYEQYF. The DNA for the CDR3 is TGCGCCAGCAGCTTGGAAACCGGGACAGGTACCTACGAGCAGTACTTC.

The chain is built from TRBV2 and TRBJ2-1; TRBD2 agrees at 11 bases. This CDR3 spans 15 amino acids. Germline-derived CDR1 and CDR2 are SNHLY and FYNNEI. V trimming: 1 base; J trimming: 6 bases; junction bases outside the gene matches: 2. The CDR3 DNA reads as TGTGCCAGCAGTGAAGTCGGGACTAGCGGCAATGAGCAGTTCTTC. Translating gives CASSEVGTSGNEQFF. The entire variable domain, with the rest obtained from reference TRBV2 and TRBJ2-1, is as follows: EPEVTQTPSHQVTQMGQEVILRCVPISNHLYFYWYRQILGQKVEFLVSFYNNEISEKSEIFDDQFSVERPDGSNFTLKIRSTKLEDSAMYFCASSEVGTSGNEQFFGPGTRLTVL.

The chain combines TRBV19 with TRBJ2-1; TRBD1 matches at 8 bases. With 4 bases clipped from V and 7 bases from J, the junction kept 9 bases outside the gene matches. This CDR3 has 15 residues. The germline CDR1 and CDR2 sequences are LNHDA and SQIVND (reference sequence). The CDR3 is CASSKNRGLGNEQFF. CDR3 nucleotide sequence: TGTGCCAGTAGTAAGAACAGGGGGTTGGGGAATGAGCAGTTCTTC.

A word on this clone: Other DNA sequences in the sample encode the same CDR3. This sequence joins TRBV5-4 and TRBJ1-1; TRBD1 might be the D (6 bases). Germline values: CDR1 SGHNT, CDR2 YYREEE (reference sequence). CDR3 length equals 14 residues. V shed 4 bases and J shed 5 bases, with 15 bases lying between them. The CDR3 DNA reads as TGTGCCAGCAGCCTGGGGCAGGGGCGGACTGAAGCTTTCTTT. This translates into CASSLGQGRTEAFF.

This chain connects TRBV5-1 to TRBJ1-5; 9 bases match TRBD1. J gave up 5 bases and V 4 bases, and 4 bases lay outside the gene matches. This CDR3 comprises 14 residues. CDR1 and CDR2 (germline): SGHRS, YFSETQ. The CDR3: CASSQTGGDQPQHF. CDR3 nucleotides: TGCGCCAGCAGCCAAACAGGGGGCGATCAGCCCCAGCATTTT.

This chain connects TRBV5-1 to TRBJ1-1; D may be TRBD1 (6 bases). The length of the CDR3 is 15 residues. Germline assignment: CDR1 SGHRS and CDR2 YFSETQ. The ends were cut back, 1 base at V and 0 bases at J, with 10 bases in the middle. CDR3: CASSLTGTLNTEAFF. For the CDR3, the DNA is TGCGCCAGCAGCTTGACAGGGACACTGAACACTGAAGCTTTCTTT.

V is TRBV28 and J is TRBJ2-1; a weak D match, TRBD2 (6 bases). This CDR3 is 15 amino acids long. V was shortened by 4 bases and J by 5 bases, with 15 bases between the two germline ends. CDR1 is MDHEN, CDR2 SYDVKM, per germline. The CDR3 sequence: CASSSSVTLNNEQFF. The CDR3 bases are TGTGCCAGCAGTTCTAGCGTCACACTGAACAATGAGCAGTTCTTC.

This clone was counted a single time. This rearrangement joins TRBV5-6 to TRBJ2-2; D gene uncertain. V was cut by 6 bases and J by 6 bases, with 12 bases left in between. The V gene's germline CDR1 is SGHDT and CDR2 YYEEEE. The CDR3 totals 13 residues. The CDR3 protein is CASNTQVSGELFF. The CDR3 DNA reads as TGTGCCAGCAACACCCAGGTCTCCGGGGAGCTGTTTTTT.

This chain connects TRBV29-1 to TRBJ2-7; D not certain. The CDR3 runs to 10 residues. The germline gives CDR1 SQVTM, CDR2 ANQGSEA. Trimming left V 4 bases short and J 3 bases short, with 4 bases between. The CDR3: CSVAGYEQYF. Here the CDR3 DNA reads TGCAGCGTTGCGGGCTACGAGCAGTACTTC.

This rearrangement joins TRBV6-7 to TRBJ2-3, with 9 bases fitting TRBD2. TRBV6-7 falls under the ORF class, with uncertain function. This CDR3 contains 18 residues. V lost 9 bases and J lost 4; bases outside the gene matches: 20. CDR3 nucleotide sequence: TGTGCCAGTTTCCTCGCACCCCCGGGACTAGCTGCCGCAGATACGCAGTATTTT. It translates to CASFLAPPGLAAADTQYF.

The CDR3, as DNA: TGTGCCAGCAGTTTAACCGGGGCCGGCTACACCTTC. Translating it yields CASSLTGAGYTF. J is TRBJ1-2 and V is TRBV27, with D possibly being TRBD1 (5 bases). The germline V and J ends were trimmed by 2 bases and 8 bases, with 9 bases remaining between them. There are 12 residues in the CDR3. Germline V CDR1 and CDR2: MNHEY, SMNVEV (reference sequence).

J is TRBJ2-7 and V is TRBV5-6; the D call may be TRBD1 or TRBD2 (5 bases each). V lost 4 bases, J lost 0 bases, and 8 bases lay in between. This CDR3 has 13 amino acids. The germline CDR1 and CDR2 sequences are SGHDT and YYEEEE. The CDR3 reads CASSGDRSYEQYF. Written as DNA, the CDR3 is TGTGCCAGCAGCGGGGACCGCTCCTACGAGCAGTACTTC. Together with reference TRBV5-6 and TRBJ2-7, the CDR3 gives the full variable domain: DAGVTQSPTHLIKTRGQQVTLRCSPKSGHDTVSWYQQALGQGPQFIFQYYEEEERQRGNFPDRFSGHQFPNYSSELNVNALLLGDSALYLCASSGDRSYEQYFGPGTRLTVT.

V gene TRBV5-5 combines with J gene TRBJ1-4; D unresolved. The length of the CDR3 is 14 residues. CDR1 is SGHKS and CDR2 is YYEKEE in the germline V gene (reference sequence). V was shortened by 0 bases and J by 8 bases, with 11 bases between the two germline ends. The CDR3 loop is CASSLVRRNEKLFF. The CDR3 DNA follows: TGTGCCAGCAGCTTGGTCAGGAGGAACGAAAAACTGTTTTTT.

The chain uses TRBV6-5 and TRBJ2-1, with unresolved D. CDR1 and CDR2 (germline): MNHEY, SVGAGI. V lost 2 bases, J lost 0 bases, and 11 bases lay in between. The CDR3 contains 16 residues. The CDR3 loop is CASSYTQHTSYNEQFF. DNA for the CDR3: TGTGCCAGCAGTTACACCCAGCATACCTCCTACAATGAGCAGTTCTTC.

With respect to this clone: Other DNA variants within this sample encode the same CDR3. The CDR3 DNA sequence: TGTGCCAGCAGCATCAGCGGGAGGGCCTACGAGCAGTACTTC. Translating gives CASSISGRAYEQYF. The rearrangement uses TRBV7-2 and TRBJ2-7, with 10 bases matching TRBD2. V trimming: 5 bases; J trimming: 2 bases; junction bases outside the gene matches: 3. The CDR3 spans 14 residues. Germline lookup yields CDR1 SGHTA and CDR2 FQGNSA.

This chain uses TRBV19 with TRBJ2-3; D might be TRBD1 (6 bases). The CDR3 runs 13 residues. From germline, CDR1 is LNHDA and CDR2 SQIVND (reference sequence). V shed 3 bases and J shed 14 bases, with 18 bases lying between them. The CDR3 DNA sequence: TGTGCCAGTAGTATTTTACAGGGAAGTTATCCGTATTTT. Amino acids: CASSILQGSYPYF.

The CDR3, as DNA: TGTGCCAGCTCCCCTAAAGCGGAGCAGTTCTTC. It translates to CASSPKAEQFF. The chain carries TRBV18 and TRBJ2-1, with D unresolved. CDR3 length: 11 residues. Germline assignment: CDR1 KGHSH and CDR2 LQKENI. With 6 bases removed from V and 10 bases from J, the gap between germline ends came to 10 bases.

This clone was seen only once. The genes are TRBV5-4 and TRBJ1-4; a possible D gene is TRBD1 (6 bases). The germline V gene has CDR1 SGHNT and CDR2 YYREEE (reference sequence). The CDR3 extends over 14 amino acids. V was cut by 4 bases and J by 6 bases, with 13 bases left in between. The CDR3 region has the DNA TGTGCCAGCAGCCCCGGGACAAGGGATGAAAAACTGTTTTTT. Translation gives CASSPGTRDEKLFF.